The clone carrying this T cell receptor (beta chain) was seen only once. This sample stems from a study of blood T cell repertoires in COVID-19. Germline trimming cut 7 bases from V and 2 bases from J; bases unmatched to any gene: 8. The germline V gene encodes CDR1 SEHNR and CDR2 FQNEAQ (reference sequence). There are 15 residues in the CDR3. Recovered Cohort 3 donors showed two negative PCRs, clearance, or symptom resolution. Authors' analysis steps: It was from reference gene primer amplification that nucleated cell counts were estimated. Here immunoSEQ multiplex PCR was the method, and the copy in TCRdb shows in-frame clones only, minus some. The DNA gave D and trimming, while V, J and clone size come from that table. The sample lists about 170,000 clones, more than 65% occurring once.

The chain links TRBV7-9 to TRBJ1-2; TRBD1 aligns across 9 bases. The sequence came from a man over 45 who had recovered from COVID-19. Sequencing input: PBMCs or T cells enriched from blood (not recorded which). The DNA of the CDR3 is TGTGCCAGCACCCTACAGGGGGCCAACAACTATGGCTACACCTTC. Encoded protein: CASTLQGANNYGYTF.